Each of the 21 T cell receptor beta chains below was sequenced from the same sample in a study of identical twins. TCRdb analysed the 5' RACE reads with MiXCR anew, one entry per CDR3 protein. The sample yields about 240,000 distinct CDR3 sequences, roughly a tenth seen once. The sample was memory T cells sorted from blood. These receptors were taken from a middle-aged man in good health.

This clonotype was detected a few times. The chain couples TRBV11-1 to TRBJ2-3; no reliable D call. Trimming pared 5 bases from V and 1 base from J, leaving 7 bases between. Germline V gene data show CDR1 as SGHAT and CDR2 as FQDESV (reference sequence). The CDR3 length is 13 residues. This CDR3 is CASSKTGTDTQYF. CDR3 coding DNA: TGTGCCAGCAGCAAGACGGGCACAGATACGCAGTATTTT.

The chain recombines TRBV11-2 with TRBJ2-3, with a possible D match to TRBD2 (7 bases). V lost 1 base to trimming and J lost 1 base, with 18 bases between them. Per the germline V gene, CDR1 is SGHAT and CDR2 is FQNNGV. The CDR3 has 18 residues. The CDR3 DNA follows: TGTGCCAGCAGCTTAGTGGCTAGCGGAGGGGGGGGCACAGATACGCAGTATTTT. It is translated as CASSLVASGGGGTDTQYF.

The sample holds a few counts of this clonotype. The chain joins TRBV20-1 to TRBJ2-5; the match to TRBD1 covers 10 bases. With V trimmed by 8 bases and J by 4 bases, 16 bases remained unmatched. From germline, CDR1 is DFQATT and CDR2 SNEGSKA (reference sequence). This CDR3 contains 16 residues. CDR3 residues: CSTQIPGQGKRETQYF. CDR3 DNA: TGCAGTACGCAAATTCCGGGACAGGGGAAGCGAGAGACCCAGTACTTC.

The gene calls are TRBV28 and TRBJ2-7; 7 bases match TRBD1. The CDR3 extends over 16 amino acids. CDR1 is MDHEN, CDR2 SYDVKM, per germline. J lost 1 base, V lost 4 bases, and 10 bases had no gene match. This chain's CDR3 is CASSSASWTGSYEQYF. The DNA for the CDR3 is TGTGCCAGCAGTTCCGCCAGTTGGACAGGTTCCTACGAGCAGTACTTC.

The chain links TRBV10-3 to TRBJ1-1, with D possibly being TRBD1 (5 bases). The germline V gene encodes CDR1 ENHRY and CDR2 SYGVKD. V was trimmed by 4 bases and J by 1 base, leaving 7 bases between them. The CDR3 has 13 residues. The CDR3 spells CAISATGNTEAFF. CDR3 DNA: TGTGCCATCAGTGCCACAGGGAACACTGAAGCTTTCTTT.

This sequence joins TRBV5-1 and TRBJ2-7; D unresolved. The CDR3 consists of 12 residues. CDR1 and CDR2 from the germline V gene are SGHRS and YFSETQ. With 3 bases removed from V and 3 bases from J, the gap between germline ends came to 7 bases. The CDR3 sequence is CASSSDLYEQYF. For the CDR3, the DNA is TGCGCCAGCAGCTCTGACCTCTACGAGCAGTACTTC.

This clonotype was found many times. The chain employs TRBV10-3 and TRBJ2-3, with TRBD1 identical over 7 bases. The CDR3 is 14 residues long. In germline, CDR1 is ENHRY, CDR2 SYGVKD. Trimming took 3 bases from V and 2 from J; bases not matched to a gene: 2. Here the CDR3 DNA reads TGTGCCATCAGTGAACAGGGGACCACAGATACGCAGTATTTT. Translation: CAISEQGTTDTQYF.

The chain joins TRBV27 to TRBJ2-1; D may be TRBD2 (5 bases). Germline V gives CDR1 MNHEY, CDR2 SMNVEV (reference sequence). The CDR3 totals 16 residues. V lost 2 bases, J lost 4 bases, and 15 bases lay in between. CDR3 nucleotide sequence: TGTGCCAGCAGTTTAGAGGGTGTGGGGAAATACAATGAGCAGTTCTTC. It is translated as CASSLEGVGKYNEQFF.

The sample holds a few counts of this clonotype. The rearrangement links TRBV6-1 to TRBJ1-1; 7 nucleotides agree with TRBD1. CDR3 length: 14 residues. J lost 11 bases, V lost 6 bases, and 15 bases had no gene match. Germline-derived CDR1 and CDR2 are MNHNS and SASEGT. In nucleotides, the CDR3 is TGTGCCAGCAGCTCCCCTAGGACAGGCGCCGGGGCTTTCTTT. Translating it yields CASSSPRTGAGAFF.

The rearrangement uses TRBV29-1 and TRBJ2-5; 12 nucleotides agree with TRBD2. Trimming at V came to 2 bases and at J to 5 bases, leaving 3 bases not matched to a gene. The CDR3 covers 14 residues. Germline CDR1 and CDR2: SQVTM and ANQGSEA. CDR3 sequence (DNA): TGCAGCGTTGAACCTAGCGGGAGGGGGGAGACCCAGTACTTC. It encodes CSVEPSGRGETQYF.

In this sample, this clonotype turned up a few times. The chain recombines TRBV14 with TRBJ1-2; no firm D call. Germline lookup yields CDR1 SGHDN and CDR2 FVKESK. The CDR3 runs to 13 residues. V lost 0 bases and J 6 bases, leaving 8 bases between the germline ends. Here the CDR3 DNA reads TGTGCCAGCAGCCAAGAATTAGGCAATGGCTACACCTTC. Protein product: CASSQELGNGYTF.

As to this clonotype: A read error may explain this, as a much larger clone is one base away. The CDR3 sequence: CASSQNPGQGGSSEQFF. DNA for the CDR3: TGTGCCAGCAGCCAAAACCCCGGGCAGGGGGGCAGTTCGGAGCAGTTCTTC. The chain employs TRBV4-2 and TRBJ2-1; D is perhaps TRBD1 (7 bases). From germline, CDR1 is LGHNA and CDR2 YNFKEQ. This CDR3 contains 17 residues. Trimming pared 2 bases from V and 10 bases from J, leaving 24 bases between.

This clonotype was detected many times. V and J are TRBV7-9 and TRBJ1-2, with TRBD1 as a possible D gene (6 bases). The CDR3 totals 12 residues. Per the germline V gene, CDR1 is SEHNR and CDR2 is FQNEAQ (reference sequence). V was shortened by 5 bases and J by 4 bases, with 8 bases between the two germline ends. The CDR3 nucleotides are TGTGCCAGCAGCCGGACAGCCTATGGCTACACCTTC. Translated, it gives CASSRTAYGYTF.

In this sample, this clonotype turned up many times. The chain carries TRBV4-1 and TRBJ2-1; D is uncertain. V was shortened by 0 bases and J by 3 bases, with 6 bases between the two germline ends. The V gene's germline CDR1 is MGHRA and CDR2 YSYEKL. This CDR3 has 14 residues. CDR3 DNA: TGCGCCAGCAGCCAAGATAAGAACTACAATGAGCAGTTCTTC. Protein sequence: CASSQDKNYNEQFF.

At least ten counts were recorded for this clonotype. The chain couples TRBV5-1 to TRBJ2-2, with TRBD2 as a possible D gene (5 bases). CDR3 length: 13 residues. Germline V gene sequence: CDR1 SGHRS, CDR2 YFSETQ. Trimming removed 5 bases from V and 6 bases from J, with 11 bases in between. The CDR3 DNA reads as TGCGCCAGCAGATCCGAGGGCCCCGGGGAGCTGTTTTTT. Amino acids: CASRSEGPGELFF.

As concerns this clonotype: A much larger clone differs by one base, so this may be a read error. The chain employs TRBV20-1 and TRBJ1-5; D is possibly TRBD1 (5 bases). CDR1 DFQATT and CDR2 SNEGSKA come from the germline V gene (reference sequence). Trimming shortened V by 3 bases and J by 9 bases, and 21 bases separated the two germline ends. The CDR3 contains 15 residues. This chain's CDR3 is CSARVGAALRRPQHF. Here the CDR3 DNA reads TGCAGTGCTAGGGTAGGGGCAGCCCTAAGGCGGCCCCAGCATTTT.

This clonotype appeared many times. The chain has TRBV11-2 and TRBJ1-1; D is ambiguous. V lost 4 bases and J 6 bases, leaving 15 bases between the germline ends. This CDR3 has 14 residues. Per the germline V gene, CDR1 is SGHAT and CDR2 is FQNNGV. The CDR3 coding sequence is TGTGCCAGCAGCTCATTCGGGAGACCTTCTGAAGCTTTCTTT. It is translated as CASSSFGRPSEAFF.

This clonotype was found a few times. The chain is built from TRBV25-1 and TRBJ2-1, with TRBD2 as a possible D gene (6 bases). Germline V CDR1 and CDR2: MGHDK, SYGVNS. The CDR3 has 14 residues. V shed 4 bases and J shed 2 bases, with 9 bases lying between them. DNA for the CDR3: TGTGCCAGCAGTGCGGGACTCACCTACAATGAGCAGTTCTTC. It translates to CASSAGLTYNEQFF.

This clonotype showed up just a few times. The chain carries TRBV7-8 and TRBJ2-3; the D gene is possibly TRBD1 (6 bases). Looked up from germline, CDR1 is SGHVS and CDR2 is FQNEAQ. The CDR3 is 15 amino acids. Trimming stripped 3 bases from V and 6 bases from J, with 16 bases between. Here the CDR3 DNA reads TGTGCCAGCAGCTTTACAGGGCGAGGCTTGGATACGCAGTATTTT. Protein product: CASSFTGRGLDTQYF.

This chain connects TRBV28 to TRBJ1-1; 7 bases fit TRBD1. The CDR3 covers 18 residues. CDR1 and CDR2 from the germline V gene are MDHEN and SYDVKM. V lost 7 bases and J lost 10; bases outside the gene matches: 27. The CDR3 nucleotides read TGTGCCAGCACGGCACAAAGAAGACAGGGAGGTCGTGGGAGGGGAGCTTTCTTT. It specifies CASTAQRRQGGRGRGAFF.

This clonotype turned up a few times. The CDR3 region is CSASPNTREETQYF. As DNA, the CDR3 is TGCAGTGCTAGTCCAAATACCCGAGAAGAGACCCAGTACTTC. The rearrangement uses TRBV20-1 and TRBJ2-5, with D unclear. The CDR3 length is 14 residues. Germline loops: CDR1 DFQATT, CDR2 SNEGSKA (reference sequence). With 3 bases removed from V and 3 bases from J, the gap between germline ends came to 14 bases.